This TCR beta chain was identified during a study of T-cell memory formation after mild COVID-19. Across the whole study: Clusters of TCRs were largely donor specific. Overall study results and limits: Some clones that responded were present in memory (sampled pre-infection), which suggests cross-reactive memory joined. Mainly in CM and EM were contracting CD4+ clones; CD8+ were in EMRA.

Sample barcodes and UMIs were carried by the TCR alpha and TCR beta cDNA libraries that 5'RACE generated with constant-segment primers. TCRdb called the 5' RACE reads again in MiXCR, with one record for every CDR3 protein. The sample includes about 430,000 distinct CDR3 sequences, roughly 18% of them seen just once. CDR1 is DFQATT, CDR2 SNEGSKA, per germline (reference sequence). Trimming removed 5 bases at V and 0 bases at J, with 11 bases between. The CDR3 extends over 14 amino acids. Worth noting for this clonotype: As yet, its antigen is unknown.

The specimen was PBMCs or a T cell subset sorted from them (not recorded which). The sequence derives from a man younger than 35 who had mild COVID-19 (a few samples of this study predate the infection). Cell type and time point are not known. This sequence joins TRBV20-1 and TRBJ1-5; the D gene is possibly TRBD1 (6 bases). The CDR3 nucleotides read TGCAGTGCTGGACAGACGTATAGCAATCAGCCCCAGCATTTT. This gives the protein CSAGQTYSNQPQHF.